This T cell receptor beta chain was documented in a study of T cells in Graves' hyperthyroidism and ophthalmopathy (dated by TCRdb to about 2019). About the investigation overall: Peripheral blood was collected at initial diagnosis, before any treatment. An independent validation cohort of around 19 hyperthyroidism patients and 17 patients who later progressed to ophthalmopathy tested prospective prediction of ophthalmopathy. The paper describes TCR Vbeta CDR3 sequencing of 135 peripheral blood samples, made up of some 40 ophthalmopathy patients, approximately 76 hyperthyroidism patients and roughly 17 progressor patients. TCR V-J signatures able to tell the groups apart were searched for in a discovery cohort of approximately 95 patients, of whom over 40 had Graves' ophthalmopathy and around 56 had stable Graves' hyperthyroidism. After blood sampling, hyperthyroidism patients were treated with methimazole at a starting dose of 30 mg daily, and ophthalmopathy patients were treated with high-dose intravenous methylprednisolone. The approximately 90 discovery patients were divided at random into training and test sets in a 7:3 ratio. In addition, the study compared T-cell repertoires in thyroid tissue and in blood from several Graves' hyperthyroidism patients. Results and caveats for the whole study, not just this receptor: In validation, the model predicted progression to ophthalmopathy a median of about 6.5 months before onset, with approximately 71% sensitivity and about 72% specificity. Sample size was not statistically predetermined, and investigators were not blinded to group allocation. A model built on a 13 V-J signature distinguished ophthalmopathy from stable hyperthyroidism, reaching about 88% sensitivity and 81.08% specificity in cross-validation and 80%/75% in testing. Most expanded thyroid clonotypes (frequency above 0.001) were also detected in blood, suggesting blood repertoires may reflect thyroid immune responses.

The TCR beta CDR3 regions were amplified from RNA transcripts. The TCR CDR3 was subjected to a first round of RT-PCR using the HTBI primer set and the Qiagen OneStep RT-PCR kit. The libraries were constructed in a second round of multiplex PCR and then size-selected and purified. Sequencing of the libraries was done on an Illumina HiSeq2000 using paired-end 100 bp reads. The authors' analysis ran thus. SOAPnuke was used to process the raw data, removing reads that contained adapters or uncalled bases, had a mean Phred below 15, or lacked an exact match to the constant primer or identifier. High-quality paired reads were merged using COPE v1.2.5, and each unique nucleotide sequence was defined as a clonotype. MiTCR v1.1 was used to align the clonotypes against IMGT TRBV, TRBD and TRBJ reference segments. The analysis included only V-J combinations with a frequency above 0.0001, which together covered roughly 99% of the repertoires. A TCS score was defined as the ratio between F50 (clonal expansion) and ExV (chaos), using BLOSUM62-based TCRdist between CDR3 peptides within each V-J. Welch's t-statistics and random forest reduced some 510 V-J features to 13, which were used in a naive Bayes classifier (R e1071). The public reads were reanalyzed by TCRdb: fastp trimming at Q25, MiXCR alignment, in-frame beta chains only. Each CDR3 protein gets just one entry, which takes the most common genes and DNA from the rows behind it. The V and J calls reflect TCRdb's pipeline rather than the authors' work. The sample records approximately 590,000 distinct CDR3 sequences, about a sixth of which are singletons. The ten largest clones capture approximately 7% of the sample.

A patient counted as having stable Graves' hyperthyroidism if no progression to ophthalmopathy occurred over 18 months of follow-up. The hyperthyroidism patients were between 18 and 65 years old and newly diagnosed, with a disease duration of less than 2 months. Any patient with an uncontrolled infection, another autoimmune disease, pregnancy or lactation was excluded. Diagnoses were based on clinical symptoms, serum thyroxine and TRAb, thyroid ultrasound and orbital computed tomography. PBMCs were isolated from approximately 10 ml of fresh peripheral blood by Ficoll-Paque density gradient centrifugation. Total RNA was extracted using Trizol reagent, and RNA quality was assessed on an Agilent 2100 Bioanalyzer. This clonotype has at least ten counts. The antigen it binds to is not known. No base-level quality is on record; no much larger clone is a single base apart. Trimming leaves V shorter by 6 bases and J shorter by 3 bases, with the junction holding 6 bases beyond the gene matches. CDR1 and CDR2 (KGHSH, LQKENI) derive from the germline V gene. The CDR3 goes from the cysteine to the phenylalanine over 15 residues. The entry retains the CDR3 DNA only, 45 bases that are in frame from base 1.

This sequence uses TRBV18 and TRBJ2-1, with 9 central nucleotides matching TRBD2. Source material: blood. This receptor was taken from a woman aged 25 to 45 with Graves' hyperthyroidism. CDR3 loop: CASSSAGGNYNEQFF. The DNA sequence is TGTGCCAGCTCCTCAGCGGGAGGCAACTACAATGAGCAGTTCTTC.